Listed below are T cell receptor beta chains from one sample, sequenced in a study of T cells in Graves' hyperthyroidism and ophthalmopathy. Each CDR3 protein is one row after TCRdb ran MiXCR on the multiplex PCR reads. The sample has about 590,000 distinct CDR3 sequences, around 14% seen once. The specimen sequenced was blood. These receptors originate from a woman aged 25 to 39 with Graves' hyperthyroidism. The CDR3 runs from the conserved cysteine through the conserved F or W. Each record gives: J gene, V gene, D gene, clone size, CDR3 protein, CDR3 DNA. The D gene is left open where the match is weak. A clone size is listed for some rows: how often the clone was seen (once, few, many), or a class if it is expanded.

j_gene: TRBJ2-6
v_gene: TRBV7-9
d_gene: .
abundance: many
CDR3aa: CASSLAGAGANVLTF
CDR3nt: TGTGCCAGCAGCTTAGCGGGGGCTGGGGCCAACGTCCTGACTTTC

j_gene: TRBJ1-1
v_gene: TRBV9
d_gene: .
abundance: many
CDR3aa: CASSSREGGNTEAFF
CDR3nt: TGTGCCAGCAGCTCTCGAGAGGGAGGGAACACTGAAGCTTTCTTT

j_gene: TRBJ2-7
v_gene: TRBV4-1
d_gene: TRBD2
abundance: .
CDR3aa: CASSLRTSGEYEQYF
CDR3nt: TGCGCCAGCAGCCTTAGGACTAGCGGGGAATACGAGCAGTACTTC

j_gene: TRBJ1-6
v_gene: TRBV7-9
d_gene: .
abundance: many
CDR3aa: CASSLASGGIVDSPLHF
CDR3nt: TGTGCCAGCAGCTTAGCGTCAGGCGGGATAGTGGATTCACCCCTCCACTTT

j_gene: TRBJ2-5
v_gene: TRBV6-1
d_gene: .
abundance: few
CDR3aa: CASSRGERETQYF
CDR3nt: TGTGCCAGCAGCCGAGGGGAGAGGGAGACCCAGTACTTC

j_gene: TRBJ2-2
v_gene: TRBV27
d_gene: .
abundance: .
CDR3aa: CASSLQFSQHYTGELFF
CDR3nt: TGTGCCAGCAGTTTACAATTCTCGCAGCACTACACCGGGGAGCTGTTTTTT

j_gene: TRBJ2-7
v_gene: TRBV5-1
d_gene: TRBD1
abundance: .
CDR3aa: CASSLKQGSYEQYF
CDR3nt: TGCGCCAGCAGCTTAAAACAGGGGTCCTACGAGCAGTACTTC

j_gene: TRBJ2-7
v_gene: TRBV10-1
d_gene: .
abundance: .
CDR3aa: CASSESSGPYEQYF
CDR3nt: TGCGCCAGCAGTGAGTCTTCTGGACCCTACGAGCAGTACTTC

j_gene: TRBJ2-2
v_gene: TRBV6-1
d_gene: .
abundance: few
CDR3aa: CASSGPSRSVRELFF
CDR3nt: TGTGCCAGCAGTGGGCCATCCCGGTCGGTTAGGGAGCTGTTTTTT

j_gene: TRBJ1-2
v_gene: TRBV7-9
d_gene: .
abundance: few
CDR3aa: CASSLEGHGYTF
CDR3nt: TGTGCCAGCAGCTTAGAAGGTCATGGCTACACCTTC

j_gene: TRBJ1-1
v_gene: TRBV30
d_gene: .
abundance: many
CDR3aa: CAWSVGTRSTEAFF
CDR3nt: TGTGCCTGGAGTGTAGGGACGAGAAGCACTGAAGCTTTCTTT

j_gene: TRBJ1-1
v_gene: TRBV2
d_gene: .
abundance: many
CDR3aa: CASRKDSLNTEAFF
CDR3nt: TGTGCCAGCAGGAAAGACAGCCTGAACACTGAAGCTTTCTTT

j_gene: TRBJ2-1
v_gene: TRBV4-1
d_gene: .
abundance: .
CDR3aa: CASSHGSGRTSYNEQFF
CDR3nt: TGCGCCAGCAGCCATGGCTCGGGGCGGACCTCCTACAATGAGCAGTTCTTC

j_gene: TRBJ2-2
v_gene: TRBV9
d_gene: .
abundance: few
CDR3aa: CASSVATGGRVNTGELFF
CDR3nt: TGTGCCAGCAGCGTAGCTACTGGTGGTAGAGTCAACACCGGGGAGCTGTTTTTT

j_gene: TRBJ2-2
v_gene: TRBV20-1
d_gene: TRBD2
abundance: many
CDR3aa: CSARETSGRHTGELFF
CDR3nt: TGCAGTGCTAGAGAGACTAGCGGGAGGCACACCGGGGAGCTGTTTTTT

j_gene: TRBJ2-4
v_gene: TRBV6-2/TRBV6-3
d_gene: .
abundance: few
CDR3aa: CASSYSRRGLSKNIQYF
CDR3nt: TGTGCCAGCAGTTACTCGAGGCGGGGTCTTTCCAAAAACATTCAGTACTTC

j_gene: TRBJ2-7
v_gene: TRBV29-1
d_gene: .
abundance: many
CDR3aa: CSVQRASSYEQYF
CDR3nt: TGCAGCGTTCAGCGGGCCTCCTCCTACGAGCAGTACTTC

j_gene: TRBJ2-1
v_gene: TRBV3-1
d_gene: .
abundance: .
CDR3aa: CAGSQGVGGVYNEQFF
CDR3nt: TGTGCCGGCAGCCAAGGGGTCGGCGGAGTTTACAATGAGCAGTTCTTC

j_gene: TRBJ2-1
v_gene: TRBV11-1
d_gene: TRBD2
abundance: many
CDR3aa: CASSARTSGVNEQFF
CDR3nt: TGTGCCAGCAGCGCTCGGACTAGCGGGGTAAATGAGCAGTTCTTC

j_gene: TRBJ2-5
v_gene: TRBV7-2
d_gene: TRBD2
abundance: many
CDR3aa: CASSHYALAEETQYF
CDR3nt: TGTGCCAGCAGCCACTATGCCCTAGCGGAAGAGACCCAGTACTTC

j_gene: TRBJ2-5
v_gene: TRBV20-1
d_gene: .
abundance: many
CDR3aa: CSAPNVGPPETQYF
CDR3nt: TGCAGTGCTCCGAACGTCGGTCCCCCGGAGACCCAGTACTTC

j_gene: TRBJ2-1
v_gene: TRBV12-3/TRBV12-4
d_gene: .
abundance: once
CDR3aa: CASSPPPEGRGNEQFF
CDR3nt: TGTGCCAGCAGTCCCCCGCCGGAGGGCCGGGGCAATGAGCAGTTCTTC

j_gene: TRBJ1-3
v_gene: TRBV3-1
d_gene: .
abundance: .
CDR3aa: CASSHARLSGNTIYF
CDR3nt: TGTGCCAGCAGCCACGCTCGGTTATCTGGAAACACCATATATTTT

j_gene: TRBJ2-7
v_gene: TRBV11-2
d_gene: .
abundance: many
CDR3aa: CASSLSPDRSYEQYF
CDR3nt: TGTGCCAGCAGCTTAAGTCCCGACAGATCCTACGAGCAGTACTTC

j_gene: TRBJ2-1
v_gene: TRBV6-5
d_gene: TRBD2
abundance: .
CDR3aa: CASSYSRLAGERDEQFF
CDR3nt: TGTGCCAGCAGTTACTCCCGACTAGCGGGAGAACGGGATGAGCAGTTCTTC

j_gene: TRBJ1-4
v_gene: TRBV7-9
d_gene: .
abundance: .
CDR3aa: CACSWLGRTNEKLFF
CDR3nt: TGTGCCTGCAGCTGGCTGGGGCGGACTAATGAAAAACTGTTTTTT

j_gene: TRBJ2-3
v_gene: TRBV5-1
d_gene: .
abundance: many
CDR3aa: CASRISDTDTQYF
CDR3nt: TGCGCCAGCAGAATTTCGGACACAGATACGCAGTATTTT

j_gene: TRBJ2-5
v_gene: TRBV11-2
d_gene: TRBD1
abundance: many
CDR3aa: CASSLDRAGGRETQYF
CDR3nt: TGTGCCAGCAGCTTAGATCGTGCAGGGGGCAGAGAGACCCAGTACTTC

j_gene: TRBJ1-2
v_gene: TRBV20-1
d_gene: TRBD1
abundance: few
CDR3aa: CSARRDRDDYGYTF
CDR3nt: TGCAGTGCTAGGAGGGACAGGGACGACTATGGCTACACCTTC

j_gene: TRBJ2-5
v_gene: TRBV30
d_gene: TRBD2
abundance: .
CDR3aa: CAGGGAVETQYF
CDR3nt: TGTGCCGGCGGGGGAGCTGTAGAGACCCAGTACTTC

j_gene: TRBJ2-1
v_gene: TRBV24-1
d_gene: TRBD1
abundance: few
CDR3aa: CATSDLKGQGSYNEQFF
CDR3nt: TGTGCCACCAGTGATTTAAAAGGACAGGGCTCCTACAATGAGCAGTTCTTC

j_gene: TRBJ1-4
v_gene: TRBV20-1
d_gene: TRBD1
abundance: .
CDR3aa: CSASGPGTVNEKLFF
CDR3nt: TGCAGTGCTAGTGGCCCCGGGACAGTTAATGAAAAACTGTTTTTT

j_gene: TRBJ2-2
v_gene: TRBV30
d_gene: TRBD2
abundance: .
CDR3aa: CAWRTSGNTGELFF
CDR3nt: TGTGCCTGGAGGACTAGCGGCAACACCGGGGAGCTGTTTTTT

j_gene: TRBJ2-1
v_gene: TRBV28
d_gene: TRBD2
abundance: many
CDR3aa: CASSPTSGSGNEQFF
CDR3nt: TGTGCCAGCAGTCCGACTAGCGGGAGTGGGAATGAGCAGTTCTTC

j_gene: TRBJ2-1
v_gene: TRBV20-1
d_gene: .
abundance: many
CDR3aa: CSAVPGTSTYNEQFF
CDR3nt: TGCAGTGCTGTTCCCGGGACTTCAACCTACAATGAGCAGTTCTTC

j_gene: TRBJ1-2
v_gene: TRBV12-5
d_gene: .
abundance: .
CDR3aa: CASGLGSGRPPTF
CDR3nt: TGTGCTAGTGGTTTGGGCTCCGGACGTCCCCCGACCTTC

j_gene: TRBJ2-1
v_gene: TRBV11-2
d_gene: .
abundance: many
CDR3aa: CASSPLWDNEQFF
CDR3nt: TGTGCCAGCAGCCCCCTTTGGGACAATGAGCAGTTCTTC

j_gene: TRBJ2-5
v_gene: TRBV20-1
d_gene: .
abundance: many
CDR3aa: CSANMAEEWYQETQYF
CDR3nt: TGCAGTGCTAACATGGCGGAAGAATGGTACCAAGAGACCCAGTACTTC

j_gene: TRBJ1-5
v_gene: TRBV4-1
d_gene: .
abundance: few
CDR3aa: CASSPPRSNQPQHF
CDR3nt: TGCGCCAGCAGCCCCCCCCGAAGCAATCAGCCCCAGCATTTT

j_gene: TRBJ2-7
v_gene: TRBV7-3
d_gene: TRBD2
abundance: .
CDR3aa: CASSPSGRLNEQYF
CDR3nt: TGTGCCAGCAGCCCTAGCGGGAGACTCAACGAGCAGTACTTC

j_gene: TRBJ2-1
v_gene: TRBV5-1
d_gene: TRBD1
abundance: .
CDR3aa: CASSWTGIPGPTNEQFF
CDR3nt: TGCGCCAGCAGCTGGACAGGGATACCGGGCCCTACGAATGAGCAGTTCTTC

j_gene: TRBJ2-1
v_gene: TRBV2
d_gene: .
abundance: many
CDR3aa: CASTSRGNSYNGQFF
CDR3nt: TGTGCCAGCACTTCGAGAGGTAACTCCTACAATGGGCAGTTCTTC

j_gene: TRBJ1-2
v_gene: TRBV6-1
d_gene: .
abundance: few
CDR3aa: CASSDLPGSLGYTF
CDR3nt: TGTGCCAGCAGTGACCTCCCGGGGTCCCTTGGCTACACCTTC

j_gene: TRBJ2-3
v_gene: TRBV11-2
d_gene: TRBD2
abundance: many
CDR3aa: CASSTRVLAGETDTQYF
CDR3nt: TGTGCCAGCAGCACGCGTGTACTAGCGGGAGAGACAGATACGCAGTATTTT

j_gene: TRBJ1-1
v_gene: TRBV2
d_gene: .
abundance: few
CDR3aa: CASSESGGRVNTEAFF
CDR3nt: TGTGCCAGCAGTGAAAGTGGGGGCAGGGTGAACACTGAAGCTTTCTTT

j_gene: TRBJ1-1
v_gene: TRBV30
d_gene: TRBD1
abundance: many
CDR3aa: CAWSPGQGWNTEAFF
CDR3nt: TGTGCCTGGAGTCCGGGACAGGGCTGGAACACTGAAGCTTTCTTT

j_gene: TRBJ2-7
v_gene: TRBV4-1
d_gene: .
abundance: many
CDR3aa: CASSQEWGSWTVSYEQYF
CDR3nt: TGCGCCAGCAGCCAAGAATGGGGGTCGTGGACAGTCTCCTACGAGCAGTACTTC

j_gene: TRBJ1-2
v_gene: TRBV28
d_gene: TRBD1
abundance: .
CDR3aa: CASSFGTGETGYTF
CDR3nt: TGTGCCAGCAGTTTCGGGACAGGAGAAACCGGCTACACCTTC

j_gene: TRBJ2-1
v_gene: TRBV27
d_gene: TRBD1
abundance: many
CDR3aa: CASRGTGGQVTYNEQFF
CDR3nt: TGTGCCAGCAGGGGGACAGGGGGGCAAGTCACCTACAATGAGCAGTTCTTC